The sequence of this T cell receptor beta chain was determined in a study of blood T cell repertoires in COVID-19. On the study more broadly: Collection of acute and convalescent COVID-19 samples took place in the United States, Italy and Spain. The cDNA or gDNA used as material had been derived from T cells, B-cell-depleted T cells, or PBMCs.

Libraries were prepared by immunoSEQ multiplex PCR; TCRdb keeps only in-frame clonotypes and omits some of them. The table records nearly 100,000 clones, roughly four fifths of them present only once. This CDR3 is built from 13 residues. The germline gives CDR1 MNHEY, CDR2 SVGAGI. V was pared by 2 bases and J by 10 bases, with 12 bases between. This chain links TRBV6-5 with TRBJ2-1; no reliable D call. The sample consisted of peripheral blood. The sequence came from a man aged 70-80 years with acute or convalescent COVID-19. The CDR3, as DNA: TGTGCCAGCAGTTACCCCGCTTCGCGGGAGCAGTTCTTC. Amino acids: CASSYPASREQFF.